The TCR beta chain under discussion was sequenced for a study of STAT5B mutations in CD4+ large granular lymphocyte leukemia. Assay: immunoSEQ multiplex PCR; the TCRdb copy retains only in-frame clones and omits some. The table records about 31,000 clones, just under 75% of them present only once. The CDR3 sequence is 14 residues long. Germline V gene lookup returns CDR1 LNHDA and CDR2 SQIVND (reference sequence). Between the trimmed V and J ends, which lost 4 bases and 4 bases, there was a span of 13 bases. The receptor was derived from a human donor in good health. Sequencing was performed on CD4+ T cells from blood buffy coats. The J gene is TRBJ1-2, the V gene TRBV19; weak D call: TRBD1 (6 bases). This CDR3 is CASSTLQGLYGYTF. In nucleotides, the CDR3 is TGTGCCAGTAGTACCCTACAGGGACTCTATGGCTACACCTTC.